The following is a TCR beta chain sequence with its context. This sample is part of a study of blood T cell repertoires in COVID-19. On the study more broadly: The samples span acute and convalescent COVID-19 from the United States, Italy and Spain.

Categorization into cohorts depended on clinical history that participants reported. The study counted Cohort 3 donors as recovered given two negative PCRs, clearance, or symptom resolution. Data came from immunoSEQ multiplex PCR; TCRdb stores just in-frame clones and leaves some out. The sample holds some 300,000 clones, roughly 87% seen once. Germline V gene sequence: CDR1 MNHEY, CDR2 SVGAGI. V was cut by 2 bases and J by 5 bases, with 11 bases left in between. The CDR3 has 14 amino acids. The sequence was collected from a woman aged 30 to 39 who had recovered from COVID-19. Sample: PBMCs or T cells enriched from blood (not recorded which). The V and J genes are TRBV6-5 and TRBJ2-3, with a possible D match to TRBD1 (6 bases). CDR3 protein: CASSYGQLLDTQYF. For the CDR3, the DNA is TGTGCCAGCAGTTACGGACAGCTTTTAGATACGCAGTATTTT.